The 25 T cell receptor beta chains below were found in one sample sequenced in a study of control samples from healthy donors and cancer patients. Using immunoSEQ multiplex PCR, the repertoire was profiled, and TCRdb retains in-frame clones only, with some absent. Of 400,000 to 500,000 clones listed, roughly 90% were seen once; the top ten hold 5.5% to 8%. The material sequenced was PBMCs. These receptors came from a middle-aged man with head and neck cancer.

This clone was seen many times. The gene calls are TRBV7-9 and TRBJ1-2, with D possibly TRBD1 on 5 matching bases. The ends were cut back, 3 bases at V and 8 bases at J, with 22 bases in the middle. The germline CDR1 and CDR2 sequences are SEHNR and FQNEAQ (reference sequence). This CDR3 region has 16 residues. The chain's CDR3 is CASSLEPRDQKRGYTF. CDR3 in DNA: TGTGCCAGCAGCTTGGAACCCCGGGACCAAAAAAGGGGCTACACCTTC. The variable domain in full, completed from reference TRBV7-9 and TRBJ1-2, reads DTGVSQNPRHKITKRGQNVTFRCDPISEHNRLYWYRQTLGQGPEFLTYFQNEAQLEKSRLLSDRFSAERPKGSFSTLEIQRTEQGDSAMYLCASSLEPRDQKRGYTFGSGTRLTVV.

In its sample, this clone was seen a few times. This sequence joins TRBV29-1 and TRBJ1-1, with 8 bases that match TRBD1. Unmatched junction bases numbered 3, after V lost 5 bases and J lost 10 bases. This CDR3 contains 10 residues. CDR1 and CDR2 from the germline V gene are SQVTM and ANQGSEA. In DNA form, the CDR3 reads TGCAGCGTTCATACAGGGGGAGCTTTCTTT. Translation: CSVHTGGAFF.

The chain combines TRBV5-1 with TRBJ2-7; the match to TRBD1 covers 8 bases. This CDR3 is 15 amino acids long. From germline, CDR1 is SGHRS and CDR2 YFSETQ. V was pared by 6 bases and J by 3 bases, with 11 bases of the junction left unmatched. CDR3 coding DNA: TGCGCCAGCAAAGGAGAAACAGGGGGTTTCTACGAGCAGTACTTC. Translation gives CASKGETGGFYEQYF.

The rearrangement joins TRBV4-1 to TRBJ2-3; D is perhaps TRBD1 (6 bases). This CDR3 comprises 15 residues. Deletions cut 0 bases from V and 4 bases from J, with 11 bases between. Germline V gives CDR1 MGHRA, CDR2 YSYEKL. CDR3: CASSQDTGRPDTQYF. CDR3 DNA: TGCGCCAGCAGCCAAGATACAGGGCGGCCAGATACGCAGTATTTT.

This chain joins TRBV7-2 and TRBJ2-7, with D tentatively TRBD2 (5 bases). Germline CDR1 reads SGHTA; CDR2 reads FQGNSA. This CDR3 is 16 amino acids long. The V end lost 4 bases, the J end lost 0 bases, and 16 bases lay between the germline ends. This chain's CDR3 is CASSSGLLVLSYEQYF. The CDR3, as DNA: TGTGCCAGCAGCTCCGGACTTCTTGTTCTCTCCTACGAGCAGTACTTC.

The CDR3 here is CASSLGGDRGISTF. Written as DNA, the CDR3 is TGTGCCAGCAGCTTAGGAGGGGACAGGGGTATCTCCACCTTC. The rearrangement uses TRBV7-9 and TRBJ1-2; 10 bases line up with TRBD1. V was pared by 1 base and J by 13 bases, with 9 bases of the junction left unmatched. CDR3 length: 14 amino acids. Germline V gene lookup returns CDR1 SEHNR and CDR2 FQNEAQ (reference sequence).

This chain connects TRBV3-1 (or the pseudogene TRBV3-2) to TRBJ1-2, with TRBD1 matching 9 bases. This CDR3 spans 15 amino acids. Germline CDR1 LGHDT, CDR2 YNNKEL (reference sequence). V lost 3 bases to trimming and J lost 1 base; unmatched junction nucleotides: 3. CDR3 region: CASSQWDRDNYGYTF. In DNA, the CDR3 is TGTGCCAGCAGCCAGTGGGACAGGGATAACTATGGCTACACCTTC.

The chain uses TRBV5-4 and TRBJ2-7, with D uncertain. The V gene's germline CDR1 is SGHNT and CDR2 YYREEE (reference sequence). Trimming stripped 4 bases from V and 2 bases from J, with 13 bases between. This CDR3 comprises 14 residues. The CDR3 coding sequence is TGTGCCAGCAGCCTTCGGGTGGATGCCTACGAGCAGTACTTC. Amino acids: CASSLRVDAYEQYF.

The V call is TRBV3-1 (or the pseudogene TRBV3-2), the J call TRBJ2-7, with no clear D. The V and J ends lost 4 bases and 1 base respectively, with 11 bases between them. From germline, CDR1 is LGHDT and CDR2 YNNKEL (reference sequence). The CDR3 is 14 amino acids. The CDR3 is CASSPSPGSYEQYF. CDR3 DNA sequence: TGTGCCAGCAGCCCCTCCCCCGGATCCTACGAGCAGTACTTC.

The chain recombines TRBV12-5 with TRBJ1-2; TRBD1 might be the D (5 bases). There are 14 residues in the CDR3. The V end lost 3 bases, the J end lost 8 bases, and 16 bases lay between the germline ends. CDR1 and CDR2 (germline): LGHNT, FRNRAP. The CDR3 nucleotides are TGTGCTAGTGGTTTCCGCCCGGGGCGGGAGGGCTACACCTTC. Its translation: CASGFRPGREGYTF.

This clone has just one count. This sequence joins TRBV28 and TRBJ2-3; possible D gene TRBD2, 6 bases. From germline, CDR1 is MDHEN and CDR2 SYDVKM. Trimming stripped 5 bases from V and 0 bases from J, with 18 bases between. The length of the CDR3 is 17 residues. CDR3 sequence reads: CASSPWRGGQSTDTQYF. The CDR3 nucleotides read TGTGCCAGCAGTCCATGGCGGGGTGGTCAGAGCACAGATACGCAGTATTTT.

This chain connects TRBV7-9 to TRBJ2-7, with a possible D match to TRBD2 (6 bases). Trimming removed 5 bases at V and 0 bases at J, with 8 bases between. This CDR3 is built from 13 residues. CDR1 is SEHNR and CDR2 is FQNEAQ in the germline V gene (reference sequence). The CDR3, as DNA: TGTGCCAGCAGCGGCGGGGCCTCCTACGAGCAGTACTTC. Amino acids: CASSGGASYEQYF.

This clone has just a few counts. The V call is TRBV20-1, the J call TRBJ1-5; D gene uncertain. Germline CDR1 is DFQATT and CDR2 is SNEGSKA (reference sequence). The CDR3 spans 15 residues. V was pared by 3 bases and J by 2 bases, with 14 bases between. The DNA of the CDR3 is TGCAGTGCTAGTCAGCAGTTATATGGCAATCAGCCCCAGCATTTT. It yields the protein CSASQQLYGNQPQHF.

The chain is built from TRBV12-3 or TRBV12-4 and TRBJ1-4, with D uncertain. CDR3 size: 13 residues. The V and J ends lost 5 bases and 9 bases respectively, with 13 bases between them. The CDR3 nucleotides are TGTGCCAGCAGTCTTCCCTCCGGGAAAAAACTGTTTTTT. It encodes CASSLPSGKKLFF.

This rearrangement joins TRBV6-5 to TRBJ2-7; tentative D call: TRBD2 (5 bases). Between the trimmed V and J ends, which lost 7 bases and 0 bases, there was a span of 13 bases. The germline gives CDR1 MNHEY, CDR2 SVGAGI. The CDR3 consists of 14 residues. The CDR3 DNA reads TGTGCCAGCACCCCATATCGGGGCTCCTACGAGCAGTACTTC. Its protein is CASTPYRGSYEQYF.

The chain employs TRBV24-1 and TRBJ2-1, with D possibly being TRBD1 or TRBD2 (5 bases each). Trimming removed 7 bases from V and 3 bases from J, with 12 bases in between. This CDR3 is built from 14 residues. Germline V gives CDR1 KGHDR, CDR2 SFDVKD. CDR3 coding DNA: TGTGCCACCAGCACGGGACGGAACTACAATGAGCAGTTCTTC. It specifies CATSTGRNYNEQFF.

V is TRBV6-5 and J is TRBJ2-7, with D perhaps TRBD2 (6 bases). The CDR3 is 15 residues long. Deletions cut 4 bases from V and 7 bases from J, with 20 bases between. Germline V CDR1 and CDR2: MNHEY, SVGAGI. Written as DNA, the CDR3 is TGTGCCAGCAGTTCCCAGGGCGGGATGGGGGGAGAGCAGTACTTC. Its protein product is CASSSQGGMGGEQYF.

CDR3 in DNA: TGTGCCAGCAGCTTCCCAGAGGGGCCAGATACGCAGTATTTT. Protein product: CASSFPEGPDTQYF. This chain uses TRBV5-6 with TRBJ2-3; D is possibly TRBD1 or TRBD2 (5 bases each). The CDR3 totals 14 residues. Germline lookup yields CDR1 SGHDT and CDR2 YYEEEE. Trimming took off 2 bases at V and 4 bases at J, with 11 bases between the two ends.

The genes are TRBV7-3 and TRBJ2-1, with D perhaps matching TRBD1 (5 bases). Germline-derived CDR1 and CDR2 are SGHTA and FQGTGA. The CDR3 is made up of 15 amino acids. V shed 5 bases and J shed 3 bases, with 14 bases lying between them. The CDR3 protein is CASSPDPGYYNEQFF. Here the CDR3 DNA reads TGTGCCAGCAGCCCTGATCCAGGGTACTACAATGAGCAGTTCTTC. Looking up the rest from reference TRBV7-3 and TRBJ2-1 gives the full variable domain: GAGVSQTPSNKVTEKGKYVELRCDPISGHTALYWYRQSLGQGPEFLIYFQGTGAADDSGLPNDRFFAVRPEGSVSTLKIQRTERGDSAVYLCASSPDPGYYNEQFFGPGTRLTVL.

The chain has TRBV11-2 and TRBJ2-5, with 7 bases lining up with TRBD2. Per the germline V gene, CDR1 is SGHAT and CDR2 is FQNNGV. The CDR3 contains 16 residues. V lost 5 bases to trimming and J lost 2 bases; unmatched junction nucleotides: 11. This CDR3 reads CASSPGEGLPQETQYF. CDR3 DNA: TGTGCCAGCAGCCCAGGAGAGGGACTACCACAAGAGACCCAGTACTTC.

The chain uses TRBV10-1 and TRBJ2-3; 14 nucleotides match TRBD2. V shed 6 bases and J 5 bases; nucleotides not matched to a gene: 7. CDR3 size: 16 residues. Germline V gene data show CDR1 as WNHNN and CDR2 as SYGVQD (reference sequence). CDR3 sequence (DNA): TGCGCCAGCAGCGGACTAGCGGGGGGCCAGGGAGATACGCAGTATTTT. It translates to CASSGLAGGQGDTQYF.

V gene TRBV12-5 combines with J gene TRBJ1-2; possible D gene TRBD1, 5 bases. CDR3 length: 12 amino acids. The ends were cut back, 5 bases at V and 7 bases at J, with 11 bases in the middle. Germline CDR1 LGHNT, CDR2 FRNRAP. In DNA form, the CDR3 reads TGTGCTAGTGGTCAGGACACCTCTGGCTACACCTTC. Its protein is CASGQDTSGYTF.

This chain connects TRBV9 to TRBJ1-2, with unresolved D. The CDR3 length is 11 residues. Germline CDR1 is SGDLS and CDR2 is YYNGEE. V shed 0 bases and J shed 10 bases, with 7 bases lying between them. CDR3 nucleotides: TGTGCCAGCAGCGTAGCCAGTGTCTACACCTTC. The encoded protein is CASSVASVYTF.

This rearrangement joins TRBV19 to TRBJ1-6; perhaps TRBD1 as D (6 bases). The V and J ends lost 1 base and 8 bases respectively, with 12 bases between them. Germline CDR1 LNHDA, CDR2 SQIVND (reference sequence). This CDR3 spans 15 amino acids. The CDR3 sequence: CASSIGSWTDSPLHF. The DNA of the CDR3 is TGTGCCAGTAGTATAGGATCTTGGACAGATTCACCCCTCCACTTT.

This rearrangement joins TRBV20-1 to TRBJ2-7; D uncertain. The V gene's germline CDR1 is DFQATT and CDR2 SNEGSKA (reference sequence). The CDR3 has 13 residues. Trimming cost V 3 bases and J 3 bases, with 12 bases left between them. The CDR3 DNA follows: TGCAGTGCTAGTGTCAGGTCGTTCTACGAGCAGTACTTC. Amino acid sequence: CSASVRSFYEQYF.